This is a list of T cell receptor beta chains from one sample in a study of control samples from healthy donors and cancer patients. Data came from immunoSEQ multiplex PCR; TCRdb stores just in-frame clones and leaves some out. The data show about 68,000 clones, approximately 86% seen once. The material sequenced was blood. The receptors were sampled from a man aged 55 to 70 in good health. The CDR3 runs from the conserved cysteine through the conserved F or W. Fields, in order: J gene, CDR3 length, D gene, clone size, V gene, CDR3 DNA, CDR3 protein. The D gene is left open where the match is weak. Size is stated for part of the rows, as once, few or many counts, or as a class when the clone is expanded.

J gene: TRBJ1-6; CDR3 length: 15; D gene: TRBD1; clone size: medium-sized; V gene: TRBV2; CDR3 DNA: TGTGCCAGCGGTACAGGGGGCTCCTATAATTCACCCCTCCACTTT; CDR3 protein: CASGTGGSYNSPLHF
J gene: TRBJ1-6; CDR3 length: 15; D gene: NA; clone size: NA; V gene: TRBV25-1; CDR3 DNA: TGTGCCAGCAGTGACAGGGGTTCCTATAATTCACCCCTCCACTTT; CDR3 protein: CASSDRGSYNSPLHF
J gene: TRBJ1-4; CDR3 length: 16; D gene: NA; clone size: few; V gene: TRBV4-2; CDR3 DNA: TGTGCCAGCAGCCAAGATATTGGAAGACTCAATGAAAAACTGTTTTTT; CDR3 protein: CASSQDIGRLNEKLFF
J gene: TRBJ2-7; CDR3 length: 16; D gene: TRBD2; clone size: NA; V gene: TRBV7-8; CDR3 DNA: TGTGCCAGCAGCTTAGGGGCTAGCGGGGGGTCCTACGAGCAGTACTTC; CDR3 protein: CASSLGASGGSYEQYF
J gene: TRBJ2-5; CDR3 length: 14; D gene: NA; clone size: NA; V gene: TRBV5-5; CDR3 DNA: TGTGCCAGCAGCTTTTCGGAGGGGAGGGAGACCCAGTACTTC; CDR3 protein: CASSFSEGRETQYF
J gene: TRBJ1-2; CDR3 length: 13; D gene: NA; clone size: NA; V gene: TRBV12-3/TRBV12-4; CDR3 DNA: TGTGCCAGCAGTCCCCGCAGGCAGAATGGCTACACCTTC; CDR3 protein: CASSPRRQNGYTF
J gene: TRBJ2-7; CDR3 length: 16; D gene: TRBD1; clone size: NA; V gene: TRBV24-1; CDR3 DNA: TGTGCCACCAGTGACCCCAGGACAGGGGGCTCATACGAGCAGTACTTC; CDR3 protein: CATSDPRTGGSYEQYF
J gene: TRBJ2-3; CDR3 length: 13; D gene: NA; clone size: NA; V gene: TRBV11-3; CDR3 DNA: TGTGCCAGCAGCCCCGGACGCGAGCGGCCGCAGTATTTT; CDR3 protein: CASSPGRERPQYF
J gene: TRBJ2-1; CDR3 length: 16; D gene: TRBD2; clone size: NA; V gene: TRBV5-1; CDR3 DNA: TGCGCCAGCAGCCTATGGACTAGCGGGAATAACAATGAGCAGTTCTTC; CDR3 protein: CASSLWTSGNNNEQFF
J gene: TRBJ1-1; CDR3 length: 15; D gene: NA; clone size: few; V gene: TRBV28; CDR3 DNA: TGTGCCACCCTGGGGGCGGAGTTTCGGGAAACTGAAGCTTTCTTT; CDR3 protein: CATLGAEFRETEAFF
J gene: TRBJ2-5; CDR3 length: 15; D gene: TRBD2; clone size: NA; V gene: TRBV19; CDR3 DNA: TGTGCCAGTAGCCTAAATGGAGCGGGAGAGGAGACCCAGTACTTC; CDR3 protein: CASSLNGAGEETQYF
J gene: TRBJ2-4; CDR3 length: 18; D gene: TRBD2; clone size: NA; V gene: TRBV19; CDR3 DNA: TGTGCCAGTAGTATAAGGTCCGGGAGGGTAGAGGCCAAAAACATTCAGTACTTC; CDR3 protein: CASSIRSGRVEAKNIQYF
J gene: TRBJ2-7; CDR3 length: 13; D gene: NA; clone size: once; V gene: TRBV7-2; CDR3 DNA: TGTGCCAGCAGCTTACAAGGGGGCTACGAGCAGTACTTC; CDR3 protein: CASSLQGGYEQYF
J gene: TRBJ2-2; CDR3 length: 16; D gene: NA; clone size: NA; V gene: TRBV25-1; CDR3 DNA: TGTGCCAGCAGTGAATATACGTCCACTAACACCGGGGAGCTGTTTTTT; CDR3 protein: CASSEYTSTNTGELFF
J gene: TRBJ1-3; CDR3 length: 16; D gene: NA; clone size: NA; V gene: TRBV5-4; CDR3 DNA: TGTGCCAGCAGCAGCGGTGGACAGCTCTCTGGAAACACCATATATTTT; CDR3 protein: CASSSGGQLSGNTIYF
J gene: TRBJ2-5; CDR3 length: 14; D gene: NA; clone size: NA; V gene: TRBV20-1; CDR3 DNA: TGCAGTGCTAGTGACGCCAGGGGAAGAGAGACCCAGTACTTC; CDR3 protein: CSASDARGRETQYF
J gene: TRBJ2-7; CDR3 length: 17; D gene: NA; clone size: NA; V gene: TRBV7-2; CDR3 DNA: TGTGCCAGCAGCTTAAGGGCGATGCGCGACAATCGCGGGGAGCAGTACTTC; CDR3 protein: CASSLRAMRDNRGEQYF
J gene: TRBJ2-7; CDR3 length: 16; D gene: TRBD2; clone size: NA; V gene: TRBV20-1; CDR3 DNA: TGCAGTGCTAGTGACAGCGGGAGGGCTAGGAGGTACGAGCAGTACTTC; CDR3 protein: CSASDSGRARRYEQYF
J gene: TRBJ2-3; CDR3 length: 18; D gene: TRBD2; clone size: NA; V gene: TRBV7-2; CDR3 DNA: TGTGCCAGCAGCTTACGATTCCAGCGGGAGCGCGGCACAGATACGCAGTATTTT; CDR3 protein: CASSLRFQRERGTDTQYF
J gene: TRBJ2-2; CDR3 length: 14; D gene: TRBD1; clone size: NA; V gene: TRBV5-1; CDR3 DNA: TGCGCCAGCAGCTCGGGACAGGGGACCGGGGAGCTGTTTTTT; CDR3 protein: CASSSGQGTGELFF
J gene: TRBJ1-1; CDR3 length: 15; D gene: NA; clone size: NA; V gene: TRBV18; CDR3 DNA: TGTGCCAGCTCACCAGCAAGCCGCTCGAACACTGAAGCTTTCTTT; CDR3 protein: CASSPASRSNTEAFF
J gene: TRBJ2-7; CDR3 length: 12; D gene: TRBD2; clone size: NA; V gene: TRBV19; CDR3 DNA: TGTGCCAGCCTTGGACTAGCGGGAACGCAGTACTTC; CDR3 protein: CASLGLAGTQYF
J gene: TRBJ2-3; CDR3 length: 12; D gene: NA; clone size: NA; V gene: TRBV2; CDR3 DNA: TGTGCCAGCAGTCCTAGTGCAGATACGCAGTATTTT; CDR3 protein: CASSPSADTQYF
J gene: TRBJ1-1; CDR3 length: 13; D gene: NA; clone size: NA; V gene: TRBV12-3/TRBV12-4; CDR3 DNA: TGTGCCAGCAGTTTAGTAGGGAACACTGAAGCTTTCTTT; CDR3 protein: CASSLVGNTEAFF
J gene: TRBJ1-5; CDR3 length: 14; D gene: NA; clone size: few; V gene: TRBV27; CDR3 DNA: TGTGCCAGCAGGCGAGTGGGGGGCAATCAGCCCCAGCATTTT; CDR3 protein: CASRRVGGNQPQHF